The 31 T cell receptor beta chains below were found in one sample sequenced in a study of CD8+ T cells in alopecia areata. Stated treatment: oral pan-JAK inhibitor, 5-10 mg twice daily. Isolated RNA was reverse transcribed into cDNA used as the sequencing template. Here immunoSEQ multiplex PCR was the method, and the copy in TCRdb shows in-frame clones only, minus some. The table has about 180,000 clones, roughly half seen once; the top ten hold around a tenth. The material was CD8+ T cells sorted from blood, obtained at week 52, from a patient treated with tofacitinib. The receptors originated from a human donor with alopecia areata.

The chain uses TRBV29-1 and TRBJ1-2; D is possibly TRBD1 (5 bases). Germline CDR1 reads SQVTM; CDR2 reads ANQGSEA. This CDR3 has 10 amino acids. Trimming took off 4 bases at V and 9 bases at J, with 9 bases between the two ends. CDR3 in DNA: TGCAGCGTTGCAGGGAATAGCTACACCTTC. Translated: CSVAGNSYTF.

The J gene is TRBJ1-1, the V gene TRBV12-5, with 10 bases lining up with TRBD1. After removal of 4 bases from V and 5 bases from J, the junction contained 4 bases not matched to a gene. The CDR3 loop spans 14 amino acids. Germline V lookup: CDR1 LGHNT, CDR2 FRNRAP. The CDR3 sequence: CASGSGQGSTEAFF. CDR3 nucleotides: TGTGCTAGTGGTTCGGGACAGGGGAGTACTGAAGCTTTCTTT.

The chain uses TRBV11-2 and TRBJ2-7; D unclear. This CDR3 comprises 12 residues. In germline, CDR1 is SGHAT, CDR2 FQNNGV. The germline V and J ends were trimmed by 3 bases and 0 bases, with 3 bases remaining between them. The CDR3 DNA reads TGTGCCAGCAGCTTGAACTCCTACGAGCAGTACTTC. Translating gives CASSLNSYEQYF.

The chain has TRBV6-1 and TRBJ1-5; 8 bases agree with TRBD1. This CDR3 has 15 amino acids. The V gene end was trimmed by 4 bases and the J gene end by 1 base; junction bases not matched to a gene: 3. Per the germline V gene, CDR1 is MNHNS and CDR2 is SASEGT. The CDR3 nucleotides read TGTGCCAGCAGTGTCCGGGACAGGAGCAATCAGCCCCAGCATTTT. It encodes CASSVRDRSNQPQHF.

The V and J genes are TRBV6-5 and TRBJ1-6; tentative D call: TRBD1 (6 bases). The germline CDR1 and CDR2 sequences are MNHEY and SVGAGI. Trimming left V 0 bases short and J 10 bases short, with 13 bases between. The CDR3 extends over 15 amino acids. The CDR3 DNA reads TGTGCCAGCAGTTACTCGTCAGGGGATGGCTCACCCCTCCACTTT. Amino acids: CASSYSSGDGSPLHF.

CDR3: CAITMGSGGSEQYF. CDR3 sequence (DNA): TGTGCCATCACCATGGGTAGCGGGGGGTCGGAGCAGTACTTC. The gene calls are TRBV10-3 and TRBJ2-7, with TRBD2 identical over 10 bases. The CDR3 spans 14 residues. J gave up 7 bases and V 7 bases, and 10 bases lay outside the gene matches. Germline V CDR1 and CDR2: ENHRY, SYGVKD.

This clone was picked up a small number of times. The chain couples TRBV19 to TRBJ1-1, with D possibly TRBD1 on 5 matching bases. CDR1 and CDR2 (germline): LNHDA, SQIVND (reference sequence). V lost 2 bases and J lost 5, with 15 bases in between. The CDR3 covers 15 residues. The CDR3 loop reads CASSIKRGGRTEAFF. The CDR3 DNA reads as TGTGCCAGTAGTATAAAGAGGGGTGGAAGAACTGAAGCTTTCTTT.

V is TRBV6-6 and J is TRBJ2-3; TRBD2 is a possible D gene (5 bases). Germline lookup yields CDR1 MNHNY and CDR2 SVGAGI (reference sequence). CDR3 length: 16 amino acids. Trimming stripped 6 bases from V and 0 bases from J, with 16 bases between. As DNA, the CDR3 is TGTGCCAGCAGCCCGGGGTCGGCGTCAAGCACAGATACGCAGTATTTT. It translates to CASSPGSASSTDTQYF.

This chain connects TRBV30 to TRBJ2-3, with TRBD1 as a possible D gene (5 bases). The V gene lost 7 bases and the J gene lost 5 bases, with 13 bases spanning the gap. The V gene's germline CDR1 is GTSNPN and CDR2 SVGIG (reference sequence). This CDR3 spans 12 amino acids. The CDR3 loop reads CALGHGVDTQYF. DNA for the CDR3: TGTGCCTTAGGACATGGGGTAGATACGCAGTATTTT.

A word on this clone: Distinct nucleotide sequences in the sample also encode this CDR3. V is TRBV29-1 and J is TRBJ2-1; D is tentatively TRBD1 or TRBD2 (5 bases each). V lost 3 bases to trimming and J lost 0 bases, with 9 bases between them. The CDR3 extends over 14 amino acids. From germline, CDR1 is SQVTM and CDR2 ANQGSEA. CDR3 in amino acids: CSVERDRSYNEQFF. CDR3 coding DNA: TGCAGCGTTGAGAGGGACCGCTCCTACAATGAGCAGTTCTTC.

The chain joins TRBV30 to TRBJ1-6; no clear D. The CDR3 contains 12 residues. Germline CDR1 is GTSNPN and CDR2 is SVGIG (reference sequence). V lost 1 base, J lost 7 bases, and 5 bases lay in between. The CDR3: CAWSGVNSPLHF. The DNA for the CDR3 is TGTGCCTGGAGTGGGGTAAATTCACCCCTCCACTTT.

This clone was observed a few times. This chain links TRBV15 with TRBJ1-2; possibly TRBD1 for D (6 bases). This CDR3 comprises 14 residues. The germline gives CDR1 LNHNV, CDR2 YYDKDF (reference sequence). Deletions cut 0 bases from V and 6 bases from J, with 11 bases between. CDR3 nucleotides: TGTGCCACCAGCAGAGATCGGTCAGGGGATGGCTACACCTTC. Its translation: CATSRDRSGDGYTF.

The chain joins TRBV7-9 to TRBJ2-1, with no clear D. CDR3 length: 12 amino acids. V was cut by 5 bases and J by 8 bases, with 10 bases left in between. Germline V gives CDR1 SEHNR, CDR2 FQNEAQ (reference sequence). The CDR3 coding sequence is TGTGCCAGCAGCCGCCAGGCGTATGAGCAGTTCTTC. It specifies CASSRQAYEQFF.

The chain combines TRBV7-2 with TRBJ2-2; D gene ambiguous. With 0 bases removed from V and 0 bases from J, the gap between germline ends came to 8 bases. This CDR3 spans 16 amino acids. In germline, CDR1 is SGHTA, CDR2 FQGNSA. The CDR3 reads CASSLAVSANTGELFF. DNA for the CDR3: TGTGCCAGCAGCTTAGCTGTCAGCGCGAACACCGGGGAGCTGTTTTTT. Full variable domain (remainder filled in from reference TRBV7-2 and TRBJ2-2): GAGVSQSPSNKVTEKGKDVELRCDPISGHTALYWYRQSLGQGLEFLIYFQGNSAPDKSGLPSDRFSAERTGGSVSTLTIQRTQQEDSAVYLCASSLAVSANTGELFFGEGSRLTVL.

This chain connects TRBV9 to TRBJ2-7, with D uncertain. Deletions cut 0 bases from V and 3 bases from J, with 10 bases between. The CDR3 covers 14 residues. Per the germline V gene, CDR1 is SGDLS and CDR2 is YYNGEE. The CDR3 nucleotides are TGTGCCAGCAGCGTAGGATCCCACGACTACGAGCAGTACTTC. It yields the protein CASSVGSHDYEQYF.

In its sample, this clone was seen once. The chain links TRBV2 to TRBJ2-1; D remains ambiguous. The germline V gene has CDR1 SNHLY and CDR2 FYNNEI. This CDR3 contains 15 residues. The V and J ends lost 6 bases and 0 bases respectively, with 12 bases between them. For the CDR3, the DNA is TGTGCCAGCAGAGTTGACTCAAACTCCTACAATGAGCAGTTCTTC. This gives the protein CASRVDSNSYNEQFF.

This chain links TRBV29-1 with TRBJ1-2, with D tentatively TRBD1 (5 bases). CDR1 is SQVTM, CDR2 ANQGSEA, per germline. The CDR3 extends over 12 amino acids. Trimming removed 5 bases from V and 7 bases from J, with 14 bases in between. CDR3 coding DNA: TGCAGCGTTCAAGGGGATATAGGTGGCTACACCTTC. As protein: CSVQGDIGGYTF.

The chain couples TRBV5-1 to TRBJ1-4; a weak D match, TRBD1 (6 bases). Trimming took off 5 bases at V and 7 bases at J, with 18 bases between the two ends. Germline assignment: CDR1 SGHRS and CDR2 YFSETQ. The CDR3 loop spans 15 amino acids. CDR3 protein: CASSFRGERSEKLFF. The DNA of the CDR3 is TGCGCCAGCAGTTTCAGGGGAGAGAGGAGTGAAAAACTGTTTTTT.

The rearrangement links TRBV6-5 to TRBJ1-1, with a tentative D call TRBD1 (5 bases). The CDR3 consists of 15 residues. CDR1 and CDR2 (germline): MNHEY, SVGAGI. The V gene lost 0 bases and the J gene lost 4 bases, with 12 bases spanning the gap. CDR3 region: CASSYSIGGGTEAFF. DNA for the CDR3: TGTGCCAGCAGTTACTCGATTGGGGGAGGCACTGAAGCTTTCTTT.

This clone has more than one count but fewer than ten. The chain links TRBV29-1 to TRBJ1-2; a possible D gene is TRBD1 (5 bases). V was trimmed by 8 bases and J by 0 bases, leaving 13 bases between them. Germline loops: CDR1 SQVTM, CDR2 ANQGSEA. The CDR3 spans 13 residues. The CDR3 loop is CSSGTGTNYGYTF. In nucleotides, the CDR3 is TGCAGCTCAGGGACGGGAACTAACTATGGCTACACCTTC.

The V call is TRBV29-1, the J call TRBJ1-2; 8 bases agree with TRBD1. The CDR3 is made up of 14 amino acids. CDR1 and CDR2 (germline): SQVTM, ANQGSEA. V lost 5 bases and J lost 1; bases outside the gene matches: 6. The CDR3 nucleotides are TGCAGCGTTCTGACAGGGGAAAATAACTATGGCTACACCTTC. It codes for CSVLTGENNYGYTF.

The CDR3 reads CASRFPGQGAGTQYF. CDR3 nucleotide sequence: TGTGCCAGCAGGTTTCCGGGACAGGGGGCGGGTACGCAGTATTTT. This chain joins TRBV6-1 and TRBJ2-3, with 12 bases lining up with TRBD1. Germline-derived CDR1 and CDR2 are MNHNS and SASEGT. V lost 6 bases and J lost 8; bases outside the gene matches: 9. CDR3 length equals 15 residues.

The chain combines TRBV5-6 with TRBJ1-2, with D possibly matching TRBD1 (5 bases). V lost 1 base to trimming and J lost 4 bases, with 11 bases between them. This CDR3 comprises 14 residues. Looked up from germline, CDR1 is SGHDT and CDR2 is YYEEEE. The CDR3 region is CASSLWQGVYGYTF. CDR3 bases: TGTGCCAGCAGCTTGTGGCAGGGTGTCTATGGCTACACCTTC.

This chain uses TRBV27 with TRBJ2-1, with 12 bases that match TRBD1. The CDR3 sequence is 16 residues long. Germline CDR1 and CDR2: MNHEY and SMNVEV (reference sequence). Germline trimming cut 5 bases from V and 3 bases from J; bases unmatched to any gene: 5. CDR3 sequence reads: CASSPGTGGFYNEQFF. The CDR3 DNA reads as TGTGCCAGCAGTCCCGGGACAGGGGGCTTCTACAATGAGCAGTTCTTC.

This chain joins TRBV19 and TRBJ1-1; 9 bases match TRBD1. V lost 8 bases and J lost 2; bases outside the gene matches: 12. The germline CDR1 and CDR2 sequences are LNHDA and SQIVND (reference sequence). This CDR3 contains 16 residues. This chain's CDR3 is CASSRDREGLNTEAFF. The DNA of the CDR3 is TGTGCCAGTTCTCGGGACAGGGAGGGTTTAAACACTGAAGCTTTCTTT.

The gene calls are TRBV9 and TRBJ2-1, with TRBD2 matching over 12 bases. After removal of 3 bases from V and 3 bases from J, the junction contained 7 bases not matched to a gene. The germline CDR1 and CDR2 sequences are SGDLS and YYNGEE. CDR3 length: 17 amino acids. Here the CDR3 reads CASSGTATSGGYNEQFF. CDR3 DNA sequence: TGTGCCAGCAGCGGGACGGCGACTAGCGGGGGCTACAATGAGCAGTTCTTC.

This clone was observed a few times. This sequence joins TRBV5-1 and TRBJ2-5, with 7 positions matching TRBD2. The CDR3 spans 15 residues. Unmatched junction bases numbered 13, after V lost 7 bases and J lost 4 bases. CDR1 and CDR2 from the germline V gene are SGHRS and YFSETQ. CDR3 protein: CASRDLGGSGETQYF. The CDR3 DNA sequence: TGCGCCAGCCGCGACTTGGGGGGGAGCGGAGAGACCCAGTACTTC.

V usage is TRBV7-2 and J usage is TRBJ2-5; D perhaps matches TRBD1 (6 bases). Germline V gives CDR1 SGHTA, CDR2 FQGNSA. The CDR3 loop spans 14 amino acids. The germline V and J ends were trimmed by 6 bases and 3 bases, with 14 bases remaining between them. The CDR3 DNA reads as TGTGCCAGCAGACCAGGGGCGGGTGAAGAGACCCAGTACTTC. Amino acid sequence: CASRPGAGEETQYF.

This clone has only a few counts. The chain combines TRBV4-1 with TRBJ1-4, with 7 bases identical to TRBD1. This CDR3 has 14 amino acids. V shed 4 bases, J shed 4 bases, and the junction held 3 bases outside the gene matches. Germline lookup yields CDR1 MGHRA and CDR2 YSYEKL. The CDR3 loop reads CASSRDSFNEKLFF. CDR3 nucleotides: TGCGCCAGCAGCCGGGACAGCTTTAATGAAAAACTGTTTTTT.

The rearrangement joins TRBV27 to TRBJ1-5; D is perhaps TRBD1 (5 bases). The ends were cut back, 8 bases at V and 9 bases at J, with 14 bases in the middle. CDR1 and CDR2 from the germline V gene are MNHEY and SMNVEV (reference sequence). The CDR3 consists of 12 residues. CDR3 residues: CASCSLRGPQHF. CDR3 nucleotide sequence: TGTGCCAGCTGTTCCTTAAGGGGGCCCCAGCATTTT.

This clone was seen a handful of times. This chain uses TRBV11-2 with TRBJ2-1; D may be TRBD1 (5 bases). CDR3 length: 13 amino acids. Deletions cut 4 bases from V and 4 bases from J, with 8 bases between. Germline loops: CDR1 SGHAT, CDR2 FQNNGV. CDR3 residues: CASSWGRYNEQFF. The CDR3 nucleotides are TGTGCCAGCAGCTGGGGCAGATACAATGAGCAGTTCTTC.